This is a list of T cell receptor beta chains from one sample in a study of cytomegalovirus exposure and HLA in healthy donors. Measured with immunoSEQ multiplex PCR; TCRdb has only the in-frame clones, and not every one. The repertoire consists of 150,000 to 200,000 clones, with about 81% occurring once and the leading ten covering approximately 1.5%. The sequencing input was PBMCs. These receptors came from a girl aged 10-17 years in good health and CMV-seropositive. Both conserved end residues are part of each CDR3. Each record gives: clone size, J gene, V gene, D gene, CDR3 DNA, CDR3 protein. The D gene is left open where the match is weak. Where a row states a size, it is once, few, many or the class of an expanded clone; other rows omit it.

size: .
J: TRBJ1-5
V: TRBV19
D: TRBD1
DNA: TGTGCCAGTATGGACAGGAATCAGCCCCAGCATTTT
CDR3: CASMDRNQPQHF

size: .
J: TRBJ1-1
V: TRBV11-3
D: .
DNA: TGTGCCAGCAGCCTTCCTTTAGACCGGGACACTGAAGCTTTCTTT
CDR3: CASSLPLDRDTEAFF

size: .
J: TRBJ1-1
V: TRBV9
D: TRBD1
DNA: TGTGCCAGCAGCGGACAGGGAGGAGGTACTGAAGCTTTCTTT
CDR3: CASSGQGGGTEAFF

size: .
J: TRBJ2-5
V: TRBV7-7
D: TRBD2
DNA: TGTGCTAGCAGCTTGGGGACTAGCGGGGGAGAGACCCAGTACTTC
CDR3: CASSLGTSGGETQYF

size: .
J: TRBJ2-3
V: TRBV7-6
D: TRBD1
DNA: TGTGCCAGCAGACCCGGACAGGGGGTCTCGTACACAGATACGCAGTATTTT
CDR3: CASRPGQGVSYTDTQYF

size: .
J: TRBJ2-1
V: TRBV7-9
D: .
DNA: TGTGCCAGCAGGGGCCTCTTGGGCAATGAGCAGTTCTTC
CDR3: CASRGLLGNEQFF

size: .
J: TRBJ2-1
V: TRBV30
D: TRBD1
DNA: TGTGCCTGGGGTTCTTACAACGACAGGGAATGGGTCAATGAGCAGTTCTTC
CDR3: CAWGSYNDREWVNEQFF

size: .
J: TRBJ2-5
V: TRBV10-3
D: TRBD2
DNA: TGTGCCATCAGTGAGTCCAGCGGGGGTAGAGAGACCCAGTACTTC
CDR3: CAISESSGGRETQYF

size: .
J: TRBJ2-5
V: TRBV7-8
D: TRBD1
DNA: TGTGCCAGCAGCTCCCGGGACAGGATTAAAGAGACCCAGTACTTC
CDR3: CASSSRDRIKETQYF

size: .
J: TRBJ1-1
V: TRBV6-5
D: TRBD1
DNA: TGTGCCAGCAGGACCGGGACAGGGTTCACTGAAGCTTTCTTT
CDR3: CASRTGTGFTEAFF

size: .
J: TRBJ2-5
V: TRBV4-1
D: .
DNA: TGCGCCAGCAGCCAAGCGGCAGGGGTTGAAGAGACCCAGTACTTC
CDR3: CASSQAAGVEETQYF

size: .
J: TRBJ2-3
V: TRBV9
D: .
DNA: TGTGCCAGCAGCGTAGCTCTTTCAGCGGGCCCGGAGGCAGATACGCAGTATTTT
CDR3: CASSVALSAGPEADTQYF

size: .
J: TRBJ2-7
V: TRBV15
D: .
DNA: TGTGCCACCAGCAAGGGGGACACCGAGCAGTACTTC
CDR3: CATSKGDTEQYF

size: .
J: TRBJ2-1
V: TRBV9
D: TRBD2
DNA: TGTGCCAGCAGCCCCCTTTGGACTAGCTCCTACAATGAGCAGTTCTTC
CDR3: CASSPLWTSSYNEQFF

size: .
J: TRBJ1-5
V: TRBV4-1
D: TRBD1
DNA: TGCGCCAGCAGCCGAACAGGGGGGCCCCAGCATTTT
CDR3: CASSRTGGPQHF

size: few
J: TRBJ1-4
V: TRBV5-1
D: TRBD1
DNA: TGCGCCAGCAGCGGACAGGGGTCCCATGAAAAACTGTTTTTT
CDR3: CASSGQGSHEKLFF

size: .
J: TRBJ2-1
V: TRBV18
D: .
DNA: TGTGCCAGCTCACTGAATCTAGCGTCCGAGTACAATGAGCAGTTCTTC
CDR3: CASSLNLASEYNEQFF

size: few
J: TRBJ1-1
V: TRBV25-1
D: .
DNA: TGTGCCAGCAGTGACCGGGACCCTGGCGGGGTCACTGAAGCTTTCTTT
CDR3: CASSDRDPGGVTEAFF

size: once
J: TRBJ2-7
V: TRBV5-8
D: TRBD2
DNA: TGTGCCAGCAGCCGATCTAGCGGGAGGCTATACGAGCAGTACTTC
CDR3: CASSRSSGRLYEQYF

size: .
J: TRBJ2-7
V: TRBV6-1
D: TRBD2
DNA: TGTGCCAGCAGCGCCACTAGCGTCTCCTACGAGCAGTACTTC
CDR3: CASSATSVSYEQYF

size: once
J: TRBJ2-3
V: TRBV5-1
D: TRBD2
DNA: TGCGCCAGCAGGCCGAGCGGGGGCGGCACAGATACGCAGTATTTT
CDR3: CASRPSGGGTDTQYF

size: .
J: TRBJ1-5
V: TRBV4-3
D: .
DNA: TGCGCCAGCAGCCATTCGGGGGTTAGGTTTAGCAATCAGCCCCAGCATTTT
CDR3: CASSHSGVRFSNQPQHF

size: few
J: TRBJ2-5
V: TRBV25-1
D: .
DNA: TGTGCCAGCAGTGTGATCCTATATCCGGGTTCCCAAGAGACCCAGTACTTC
CDR3: CASSVILYPGSQETQYF

size: .
J: TRBJ1-1
V: TRBV7-3
D: .
DNA: TGTGCCAGCAGCTCAACCCCTGCGGGGAACACTGAAGCTTTCTTT
CDR3: CASSSTPAGNTEAFF

size: .
J: TRBJ2-2
V: TRBV9
D: TRBD1
DNA: TGTGCCAGCAGCGTAGCGGGACAGGGGTCTACTACCGGGGAGCTGTTTTTT
CDR3: CASSVAGQGSTTGELFF

size: once
J: TRBJ2-7
V: TRBV5-1
D: .
DNA: TGCGCCAGCCTCCGACAGGATTCCTACGAGCAGTACTTC
CDR3: CASLRQDSYEQYF

size: few
J: TRBJ2-3
V: TRBV2
D: TRBD2
DNA: TGTGCCTCAAGCGGGAGATTTGGCACAGATACGCAGTATTTT
CDR3: CASSGRFGTDTQYF

size: .
J: TRBJ2-4
V: TRBV4-1
D: .
DNA: TGCGCCAGCAGCCCCGGGGGGCATCTGGCCAAAAACATTCAGTACTTC
CDR3: CASSPGGHLAKNIQYF

size: .
J: TRBJ1-1
V: TRBV6-1
D: .
DNA: TGTGCCAGCAGTGAAGACGGTAATTCTGAAGCTTTCTTT
CDR3: CASSEDGNSEAFF

size: .
J: TRBJ2-7
V: TRBV28
D: TRBD2
DNA: TGTGCCAGCAGTCCCACTAGCGGGAGGCTGCACGAGCAGTACTTC
CDR3: CASSPTSGRLHEQYF

size: once
J: TRBJ2-1
V: TRBV30
D: .
DNA: TGTGCCTGGAGCGGAGGGGACAATGAGCAGTTCTTC
CDR3: CAWSGGDNEQFF

size: .
J: TRBJ2-2
V: TRBV27
D: TRBD1
DNA: TGTGCCAGCAGTTTCCTCCAGGACAGGGACACCGGGGAGCTGTTTTTT
CDR3: CASSFLQDRDTGELFF

size: .
J: TRBJ1-4
V: TRBV4-1
D: .
DNA: TGCGCCAGCAGCCCTTTGCGAGCTAATGAAAAACTGTTTTTT
CDR3: CASSPLRANEKLFF

size: .
J: TRBJ2-7
V: TRBV5-6
D: .
DNA: TGTGCCAGCAGCTTTAGGTTCGGTACTAGGGAGCAGTACTTC
CDR3: CASSFRFGTREQYF

size: .
J: TRBJ2-7
V: TRBV5-4
D: TRBD1
DNA: TGTGCCAGCAGCTCCCAGGACAGGCCTAACTACGAGCAGTACTTC
CDR3: CASSSQDRPNYEQYF

size: .
J: TRBJ2-7
V: TRBV4-3
D: TRBD2
DNA: TGCGCCAGCAGCCAAGAAGCGGGGGGCCCCTCCTACGAGCAGTACTTC
CDR3: CASSQEAGGPSYEQYF

size: .
J: TRBJ1-3
V: TRBV6-1
D: .
DNA: TGTGCCAGCAACCAAAACAACGGAAACACCATATATTTT
CDR3: CASNQNNGNTIYF